One and the same sample provided the 14 T cell receptor beta chains below, sequenced in a study of blood T cell repertoires in COVID-19. Repertoires were generated with immunoSEQ multiplex PCR, while TCRdb's copy carries only in-frame clones and drops some. The sample includes 200,000 to 250,000 clones, roughly 90% of them seen just once. The source material was peripheral blood. These receptor sequences come from a woman between 35 and 50 years old with acute or convalescent COVID-19.

The rearrangement joins TRBV6-5 to TRBJ1-1; 9 bases are shared with TRBD1. V shed 6 bases, J shed 4 bases, and the junction held 6 bases outside the gene matches. The CDR3 loop spans 14 amino acids. Looked up from germline, CDR1 is MNHEY and CDR2 is SVGAGI. As DNA, the CDR3 is TGTGCCAGCAGGCCGACAGGGGGAGTCACTGAAGCTTTCTTT. Protein sequence: CASRPTGGVTEAFF.

The rearrangement joins TRBV6-6 to TRBJ1-5; D gene uncertain. CDR1 is MNHNY, CDR2 SVGAGI, per germline (reference sequence). V lost 10 bases to trimming and J lost 6 bases, with 19 bases between them. The CDR3 spans 14 residues. In DNA form, the CDR3 reads TGTGCCACCCAGCCGGGTGGTTCGGGTCAGCCCCAGCATTTT. Its translation: CATQPGGSGQPQHF.

This chain links TRBV7-2 with TRBJ1-5, with TRBD1 as a possible D gene (5 bases). The CDR3 consists of 14 residues. The V gene lost 3 bases and the J gene lost 0 bases, with 6 bases spanning the gap. The germline CDR1 and CDR2 sequences are SGHTA and FQGNSA. CDR3 coding DNA: TGTGCCAGCAGCTTCGACAGTAGCAATCAGCCCCAGCATTTT. This encodes CASSFDSSNQPQHF.

The chain carries TRBV5-4 and TRBJ2-2; 8 bases are shared with TRBD1. The CDR3 loop spans 14 amino acids. Trimming at V came to 2 bases and at J to 7 bases, leaving 4 bases not matched to a gene. Germline CDR1 reads SGHNT; CDR2 reads YYREEE (reference sequence). The CDR3 sequence: CASSFRGRVGELFF. CDR3 DNA: TGTGCCAGCAGCTTCAGGGGGCGCGTCGGGGAGCTGTTTTTT.

V is TRBV5-6 and J is TRBJ2-7; a weak D match, TRBD2 (5 bases). The CDR3 has 15 amino acids. In germline, CDR1 is SGHDT, CDR2 YYEEEE. Trimming stripped 0 bases from V and 7 bases from J, with 17 bases between. The CDR3 region has the DNA TGTGCCAGCAGCTTGGTGGACTCCACCCGGAGTGAGCAGTACGTC. It specifies CASSLVDSTRSEQYV.

The gene calls are TRBV10-3 and TRBJ1-1; no reliable D call. V lost 7 bases and J 4 bases, leaving 16 bases between the germline ends. Germline values: CDR1 ENHRY, CDR2 SYGVKD. This CDR3 comprises 14 residues. CDR3 amino acids: CAIKSSLGGTEAFF. The CDR3 DNA follows: TGTGCCATCAAATCCAGTTTGGGAGGCACTGAAGCTTTCTTT.

The V and J genes are TRBV5-4 and TRBJ2-3; TRBD2 matches at 8 bases. This CDR3 is built from 20 residues. V gave up 4 bases and J gave up 0 bases; unmatched junction bases: 19. Germline loops: CDR1 SGHNT, CDR2 YYREEE (reference sequence). CDR3 coding DNA: TGTGCCAGCAGCGGAATGGGACTAGGGCTGAGCGGGACTAGCACAGATACGCAGTATTTT. The encoded protein is CASSGMGLGLSGTSTDTQYF.

In DNA form, the CDR3 reads TGTGCCAGTAGTTCGGAAGACAGGGGTGCGGACATTCAGTACTTC. It translates to CASSSEDRGADIQYF. The V and J genes are TRBV19 and TRBJ2-4; TRBD1 agrees at 8 bases. The CDR3 contains 15 residues. The germline V gene encodes CDR1 LNHDA and CDR2 SQIVND (reference sequence). V was pared by 5 bases and J by 8 bases, with 11 bases of the junction left unmatched.

CDR3 sequence (DNA): TGTGCCAGCCACCCTGGGGGGGGCGATGGCTACACCTTC. Encoded protein: CASHPGGGDGYTF. V is TRBV6-5 and J is TRBJ1-2, with a weak D call TRBD1 (6 bases). V was cut by 8 bases and J by 6 bases, with 16 bases left in between. The CDR3 has 13 residues. Germline V CDR1 and CDR2: MNHEY, SVGAGI.

CDR3 sequence: CASSPRGIMNTEAFF. CDR3 DNA: TGTGCCAGCAGTCCGCGGGGTATCATGAACACTGAAGCTTTCTTT. The chain is built from TRBV6-5 and TRBJ1-1; no clear D. The germline V gene has CDR1 MNHEY and CDR2 SVGAGI. Between the trimmed V and J ends, which lost 5 bases and 0 bases, there was a span of 13 bases. This CDR3 has 15 residues.

This clone was seen once. The gene calls are TRBV4-1 and TRBJ1-1, with no clear D. This CDR3 is built from 15 residues. Germline V gene lookup returns CDR1 MGHRA and CDR2 YSYEKL. V was pared by 1 base and J by 6 bases, with 15 bases between. CDR3 coding DNA: TGCGCCAGCAGCCAAGCCGCGACCGGGATCGCTGAAGCTTTCTTT. Protein product: CASSQAATGIAEAFF.

This chain links TRBV7-9 with TRBJ1-3; D may be TRBD1 (6 bases). The CDR3 is made up of 14 amino acids. Germline CDR1 SEHNR, CDR2 FQNEAQ (reference sequence). V was cut by 5 bases and J by 9 bases, with 17 bases left in between. The CDR3 bases are TGTGCCAGCAGCCCTCCGGGACACTTTTCCACCATATATTTT. This sequence encodes CASSPPGHFSTIYF.

The rearrangement links TRBV24-1 to TRBJ2-1; D gene ambiguous. Between the trimmed V and J ends, which lost 3 bases and 2 bases, there was a span of 13 bases. Germline V gene data show CDR1 as KGHDR and CDR2 as SFDVKD. The CDR3 has 16 residues. CDR3 in DNA: TGTGCCACCAGTGATACGGCAGGCCTCGCCTACAATGAGCAGTTCTTC. The encoded protein is CATSDTAGLAYNEQFF.

This clone was seen only once. The V gene is TRBV25-1, the J gene TRBJ2-3; 8 nucleotides line up with TRBD2. This CDR3 has 15 amino acids. In germline, CDR1 is MGHDK, CDR2 SYGVNS. The V and J ends lost 4 bases and 0 bases, in that order; junction bases with no gene match: 3. CDR3 nucleotides: TGTGCCAGCAGTGCAATAGCGGGGAGCACAGATACGCAGTATTTT. It encodes CASSAIAGSTDTQYF.